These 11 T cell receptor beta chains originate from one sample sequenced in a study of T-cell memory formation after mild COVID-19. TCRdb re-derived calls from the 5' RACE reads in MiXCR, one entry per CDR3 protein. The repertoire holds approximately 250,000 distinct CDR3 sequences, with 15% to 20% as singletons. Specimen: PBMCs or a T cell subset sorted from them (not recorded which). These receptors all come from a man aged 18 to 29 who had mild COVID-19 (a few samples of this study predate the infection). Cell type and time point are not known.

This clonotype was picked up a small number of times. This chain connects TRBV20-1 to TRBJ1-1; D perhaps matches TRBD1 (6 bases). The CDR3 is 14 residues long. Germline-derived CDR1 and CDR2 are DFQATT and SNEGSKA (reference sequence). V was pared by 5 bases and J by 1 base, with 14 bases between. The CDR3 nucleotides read TGCAGTGCTCCGGACAGACGACAGAACACTGAAGCTTTCTTT. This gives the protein CSAPDRRQNTEAFF.

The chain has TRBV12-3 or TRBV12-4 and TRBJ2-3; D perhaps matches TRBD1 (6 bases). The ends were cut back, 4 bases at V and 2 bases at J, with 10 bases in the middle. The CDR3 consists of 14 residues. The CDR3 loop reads CASSWTANTDTQYF. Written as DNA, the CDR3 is TGTGCCAGCAGTTGGACAGCGAACACAGATACGCAGTATTTT.

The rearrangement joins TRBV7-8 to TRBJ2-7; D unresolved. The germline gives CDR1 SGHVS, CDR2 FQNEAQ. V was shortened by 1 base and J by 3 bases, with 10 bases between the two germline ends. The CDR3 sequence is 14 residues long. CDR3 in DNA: TGTGCCAGCAGCTTAGAAGCAGGCTTCTACGAGCAGTACGTC. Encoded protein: CASSLEAGFYEQYV.

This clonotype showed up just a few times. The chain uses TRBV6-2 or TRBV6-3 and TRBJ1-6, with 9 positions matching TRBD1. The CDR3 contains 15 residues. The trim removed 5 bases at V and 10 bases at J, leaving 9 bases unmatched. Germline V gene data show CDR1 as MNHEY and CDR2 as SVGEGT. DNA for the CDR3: TGTGCCAGCAGTCCTCTGGACAGGGGAGGATCACCCCTCCACTTT. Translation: CASSPLDRGGSPLHF.

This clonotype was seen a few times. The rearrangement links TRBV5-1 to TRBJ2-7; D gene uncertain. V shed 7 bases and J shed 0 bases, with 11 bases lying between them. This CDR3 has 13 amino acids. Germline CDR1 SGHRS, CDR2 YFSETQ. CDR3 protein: CASGLLSSYEQYF. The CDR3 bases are TGCGCCAGCGGTTTGTTGAGCTCCTACGAGCAGTACTTC. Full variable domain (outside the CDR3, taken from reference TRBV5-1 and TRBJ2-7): KAGVTQTPRYLIKTRGQQVTLSCSPISGHRSVSWYQQTPGQGLQFLFEYFSETQRNKGNFPGRFSGRQFSNSRSEMNVSTLELGDSALYLCASGLLSSYEQYFGPGTRLTVT.

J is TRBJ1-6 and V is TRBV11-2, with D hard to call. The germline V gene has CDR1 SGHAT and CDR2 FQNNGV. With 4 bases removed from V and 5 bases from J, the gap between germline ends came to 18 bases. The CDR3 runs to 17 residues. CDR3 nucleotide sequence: TGTGCCAGCAGCTCGGCCCTAGGAGGCAGAAATAATTCACCCCTCCACTTT. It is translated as CASSSALGGRNNSPLHF.

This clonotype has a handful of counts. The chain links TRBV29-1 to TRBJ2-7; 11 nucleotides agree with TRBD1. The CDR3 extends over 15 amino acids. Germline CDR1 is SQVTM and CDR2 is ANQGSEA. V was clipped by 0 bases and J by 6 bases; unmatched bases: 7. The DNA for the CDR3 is TGCAGCGTTGAAGATAGGGGACAGGGGGTTAGCGAGCAGTACTTC. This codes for CSVEDRGQGVSEQYF.

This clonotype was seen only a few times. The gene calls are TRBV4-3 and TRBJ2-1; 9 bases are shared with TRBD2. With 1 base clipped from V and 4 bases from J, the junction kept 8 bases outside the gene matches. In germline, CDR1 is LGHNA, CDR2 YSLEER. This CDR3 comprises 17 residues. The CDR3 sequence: CASSQALGGGAYNEQFF. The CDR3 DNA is TGCGCCAGCAGCCAAGCGCTGGGCGGGGGGGCTTACAATGAGCAGTTCTTC.

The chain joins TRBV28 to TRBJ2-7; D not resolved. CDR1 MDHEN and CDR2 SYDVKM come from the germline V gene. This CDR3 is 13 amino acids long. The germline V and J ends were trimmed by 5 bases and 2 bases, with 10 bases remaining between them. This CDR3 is CASSTGPPYEQYV. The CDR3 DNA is TGTGCCAGCAGTACCGGACCACCCTACGAGCAGTACGTC.

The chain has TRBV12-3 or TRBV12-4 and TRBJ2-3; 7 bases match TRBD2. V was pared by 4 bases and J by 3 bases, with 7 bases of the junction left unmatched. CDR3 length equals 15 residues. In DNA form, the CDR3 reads TGTGCCAGCAGTTCCCGGACTAGAATGACAGATACGCAGTATTTT. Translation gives CASSSRTRMTDTQYF.

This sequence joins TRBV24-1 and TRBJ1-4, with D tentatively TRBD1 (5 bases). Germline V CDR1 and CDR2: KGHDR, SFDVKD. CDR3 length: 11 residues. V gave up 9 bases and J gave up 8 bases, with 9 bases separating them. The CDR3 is CATESGEKLFF. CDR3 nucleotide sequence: TGTGCCACCGAATCAGGGGAAAAACTGTTTTTT.